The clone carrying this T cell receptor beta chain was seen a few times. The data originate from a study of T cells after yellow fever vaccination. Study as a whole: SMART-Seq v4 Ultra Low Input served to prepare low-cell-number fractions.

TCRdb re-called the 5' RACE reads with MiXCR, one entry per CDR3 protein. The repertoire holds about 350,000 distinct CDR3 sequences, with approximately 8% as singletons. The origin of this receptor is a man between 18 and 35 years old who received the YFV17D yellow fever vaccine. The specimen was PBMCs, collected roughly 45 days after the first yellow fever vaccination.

The CDR3 sequence: CASSPRTGGQETQYF. In nucleotides, the CDR3 is TGTGCCAGCTCACCCCGGACAGGGGGCCAAGAGACCCAGTACTTC. The chain joins TRBV18 to TRBJ2-5; 10 positions match TRBD1. The CDR3 consists of 15 residues. The germline gives CDR1 KGHSH, CDR2 LQKENI. V shed 3 bases and J 1 base; nucleotides not matched to a gene: 2.